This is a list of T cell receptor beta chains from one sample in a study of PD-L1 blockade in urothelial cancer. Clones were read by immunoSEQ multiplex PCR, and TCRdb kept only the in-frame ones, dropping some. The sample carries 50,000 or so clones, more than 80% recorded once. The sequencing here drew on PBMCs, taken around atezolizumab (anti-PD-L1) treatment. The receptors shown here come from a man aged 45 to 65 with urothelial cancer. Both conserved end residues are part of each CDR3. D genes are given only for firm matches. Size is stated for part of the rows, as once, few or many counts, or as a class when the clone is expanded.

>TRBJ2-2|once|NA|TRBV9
TGTGCCAGCAGCGTAGAACAGGGCGGCACCGGGGAGCTGTTTTTT
CASSVEQGGTGELFF
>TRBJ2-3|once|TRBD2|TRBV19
TGTGCCAGTAGTATGTCGGGGAGGGACGCAGATACGCAGTATTTT
CASSMSGRDADTQYF
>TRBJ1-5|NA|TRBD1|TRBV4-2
TGTGCCAGCAGCCAAGACAGGGGGAATCAGCCCCAGCATTTT
CASSQDRGNQPQHF
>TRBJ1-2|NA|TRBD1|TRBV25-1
TGTGCCAGCAGATCCCAGACAGGGCACTATGGCTACACCTTC
CASRSQTGHYGYTF
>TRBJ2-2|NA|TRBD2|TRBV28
TGTGCCAGCAGTTTACGACTAGCGGGGGGGCCGGGCACCGGGGAGCTGTTTTTT
CASSLRLAGGPGTGELFF
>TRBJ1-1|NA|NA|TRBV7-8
TGTGCCAGCAGCTTCGGGGGGCTGGCTGAAGCTTTCTTT
CASSFGGLAEAFF
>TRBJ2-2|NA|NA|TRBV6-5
TGTGCCAGCAAGGGGGTAGGGCCCACCGGGGAGCTGTTTTTT
CASKGVGPTGELFF
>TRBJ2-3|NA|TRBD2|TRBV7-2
TGTGCCAGCAGCCCAGCGGGGGATTGGGTAACAGATACGCAGTATTTT
CASSPAGDWVTDTQYF
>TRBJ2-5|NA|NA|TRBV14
TGTGCCAGCAGCCCTGCCCATTTCGGGACCCAGTACTTC
CASSPAHFGTQYF
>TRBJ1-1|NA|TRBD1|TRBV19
TGTGCCACAGGGGACAGGGGGAACACTGAAGCTTTCTTT
CATGDRGNTEAFF
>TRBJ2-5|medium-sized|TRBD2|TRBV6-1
TGTGCCAGCAGTGGACTAGCGGGAGGTTCCCAAGAGACCCAGTACTTC
CASSGLAGGSQETQYF
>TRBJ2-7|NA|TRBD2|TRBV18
TGTGCCAGCTCATCAGCGGGGGGCCCTACCTACGAGCAGTACTTC
CASSSAGGPTYEQYF
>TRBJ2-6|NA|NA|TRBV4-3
TGCGCCAGCAGCCAAGGAACACCAGGGGAATGGGTGGCCAACGTCCTGACTTTC
CASSQGTPGEWVANVLTF
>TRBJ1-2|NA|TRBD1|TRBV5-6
TGTGCCAGCAGCTGGGGTCCGGGACAGATAAACTATGGCTACACCTTC
CASSWGPGQINYGYTF
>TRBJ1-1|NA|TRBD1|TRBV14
TGTGCCAGCAGCCAAGGGCAGGGGGCGAACACTGAAGCTTTCTTT
CASSQGQGANTEAFF
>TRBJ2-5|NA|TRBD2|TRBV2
TGTGCCAGCAGTGAAGCGTCGGGGGGGGTATCCCAAGAGACCCAGTACTTC
CASSEASGGVSQETQYF
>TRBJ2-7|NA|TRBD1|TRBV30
TGTGCCTGGAACCGGGACAGGGATAACGAGCAGTACTTC
CAWNRDRDNEQYF
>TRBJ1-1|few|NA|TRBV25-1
TGTGCCAGCAGTGACCGGGGGAAGACTGAAGCTTTCTTT
CASSDRGKTEAFF
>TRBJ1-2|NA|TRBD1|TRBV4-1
TGCGCCAGCAGGTATCCCGGGACAGAAGGGGGCTACACCTTC
CASRYPGTEGGYTF
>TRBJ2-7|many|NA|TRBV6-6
TGTGCCAGCAGTTACACACTATACGAGCAGTACTTC
CASSYTLYEQYF
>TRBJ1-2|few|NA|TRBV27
TGTGCCAGCAGTGGGACAAATCGGGGCTACACCTTC
CASSGTNRGYTF
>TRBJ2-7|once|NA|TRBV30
TGTGCCTGGAGTGTAGCCCGGGCCTACGAGCAGTACTTC
CAWSVARAYEQYF
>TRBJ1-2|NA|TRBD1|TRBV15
TGTGCCACCAGCATTCCCGGGACAGCCCTCTATGGCTACACCTTC
CATSIPGTALYGYTF
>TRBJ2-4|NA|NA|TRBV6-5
TGTGCCAGCAGTTACAATACAGAAACCAAAAACATTCAGTACTTC
CASSYNTETKNIQYF
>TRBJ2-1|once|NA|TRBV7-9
TGTGCCAGCAAAGGGTCCGCGGGCTCCTACAATGAGCAGTTCTTC
CASKGSAGSYNEQFF
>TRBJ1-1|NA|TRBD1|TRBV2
TGTGCCAGCAGGGACAGGGTGAGCACTGAAGCTTTCTTT
CASRDRVSTEAFF
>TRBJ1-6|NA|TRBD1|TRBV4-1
TGCGCCAGCAGCCGGAAAGCTCCCGGGACAGGGCATTCACCCCTCCACTTT
CASSRKAPGTGHSPLHF
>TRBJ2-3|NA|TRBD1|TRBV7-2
TGTGCCAGCAGCCGCGACAGGGGAAGAACAGATACGCAGTATTTT
CASSRDRGRTDTQYF
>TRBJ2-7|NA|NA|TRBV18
TGTGCCAGCTCAGCCACAGGGAACAGTTACGAGCAGTACTTC
CASSATGNSYEQYF
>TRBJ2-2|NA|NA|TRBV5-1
TGCGCCAGCAGCTTGATTGTGACAAGGGGTACAGGGGAGCTGTTTTTT
CASSLIVTRGTGELFF